These 18 T cell receptor beta chains originate from one sample sequenced in a study of blood T cell repertoires in COVID-19. The table came from immunoSEQ multiplex PCR; TCRdb's copy has only in-frame clones and leaves some out. Counted here are fewer than 65,000 clones, around four fifths occurring once; the ten biggest clones make up around 5.2%. Input material: peripheral blood. Receptors originate from a human donor in a cohort sampled during active COVID-19.

This chain connects TRBV11-3 to TRBJ2-2, with D possibly being TRBD1 (6 bases). CDR1 is SGHNT and CDR2 is YENEEA in the germline V gene. The CDR3 has 14 residues. The V end lost 5 bases, the J end lost 4 bases, and 11 bases lay between the germline ends. This chain's CDR3 is CASSATGFTGELFF. CDR3 bases: TGTGCCAGCAGCGCCACAGGGTTCACCGGGGAGCTGTTTTTT. The full variable domain, in which reference TRBV11-3 and TRBJ2-2 provide the parts outside the CDR3, is EAGVVQSPRYKIIEKKQPVAFWCNPISGHNTLYWYLQNLGQGPELLIRYENEEAVDDSQLPKDRFSAERLKGVDSTLKIQPAELGDSAVYLCASSATGFTGELFFGEGSRLTVL.

The chain combines TRBV2 with TRBJ2-5; TRBD1 might be the D (5 bases). The CDR3 consists of 15 residues. CDR1 is SNHLY and CDR2 is FYNNEI in the germline V gene. V dropped 6 bases and J dropped 5 bases, with 19 bases sitting between them. The CDR3 loop reads CASSERNQGLETQYF. CDR3 sequence (DNA): TGTGCCAGCAGCGAACGCAATCAGGGTTTGGAGACCCAGTACTTC.

The rearrangement links TRBV3-1 (or the pseudogene TRBV3-2) to TRBJ1-1; D unclear. V was pared by 8 bases and J by 10 bases, with 23 bases between. This CDR3 has 14 residues. Germline V gene data show CDR1 as LGHDT and CDR2 as YNNKEL (reference sequence). CDR3 residues: CASLKKRMSLGAFF. CDR3 coding DNA: TGTGCCAGCCTAAAGAAGCGAATGAGCTTGGGAGCTTTCTTT.

The genes are TRBV6-2 or TRBV6-3 and TRBJ1-3; D is perhaps TRBD1 (6 bases). The V gene's germline CDR1 is MNHEY and CDR2 SVGEGT. Trimming took off 0 bases at V and 0 bases at J, with 21 bases between the two ends. The CDR3 loop spans 20 amino acids. DNA of the CDR3: TGTGCCAGCAGTTACTCGACGTGGGGGCACCATGCATACTCTGGAAACACCATATATTTT. It is translated as CASSYSTWGHHAYSGNTIYF.

The CDR3 DNA reads as TGTGCCAGCAGCCCGAGGGAGGGAGATAATTCACCCCTCCACTTT. This translates into CASSPREGDNSPLHF. The chain carries TRBV6-5 and TRBJ1-6; D is ambiguous. Germline CDR1 is MNHEY and CDR2 is SVGAGI. The V end lost 6 bases, the J end lost 5 bases, and 14 bases lay between the germline ends. This CDR3 is built from 15 residues.

Note on this clone: One junction end disagrees with the germline gene, perhaps due to a read error. J is TRBJ2-7 and V is TRBV5-4; D perhaps matches TRBD1 (6 bases). This CDR3 is built from 14 residues. The germline V gene has CDR1 SGHNT and CDR2 YYREEE (reference sequence). The CDR3 loop reads CASSLYGSGHPEIF. In nucleotides, the CDR3 is TGTGCCAGCAGCTTATATGGGTCGGGACACCCTGAGATCTTC.

The chain couples TRBV7-9 to TRBJ2-5; 8 nucleotides agree with TRBD1. Germline trimming cut 0 bases from V and 4 bases from J; bases unmatched to any gene: 7. This CDR3 comprises 16 residues. Germline V gene sequence: CDR1 SEHNR, CDR2 FQNEAQ (reference sequence). In DNA form, the CDR3 reads TGTGCCAGCAGCTTAGCTTCGACAGGGGTAAGAGAGACCCAGTACTTC. It codes for CASSLASTGVRETQYF.

This clone was seen a handful of times. V and J are TRBV3-1 (or the pseudogene TRBV3-2) and TRBJ2-7; 12 bases line up with TRBD2. Unmatched junction bases numbered 10, after V lost 5 bases and J lost 2 bases. Per the germline V gene, CDR1 is LGHDT and CDR2 is YNNKEL (reference sequence). The CDR3 is 17 residues long. The CDR3: CASSVITSGGLAYEQYF. DNA for the CDR3: TGTGCCAGCAGCGTGATTACTAGCGGGGGGCTGGCCTACGAGCAGTACTTC.

This sequence joins TRBV5-4 and TRBJ1-2; D unresolved. V dropped 6 bases and J dropped 1 base, with 16 bases sitting between them. Looked up from germline, CDR1 is SGHNT and CDR2 is YYREEE (reference sequence). The CDR3 sequence is 15 residues long. The CDR3 spells CASTSRREVNYGYTF. The CDR3 bases are TGTGCCAGCACCTCCAGGAGGGAGGTTAACTATGGCTACACCTTC.

The J gene is TRBJ2-2, the V gene TRBV4-2; TRBD2 agrees at 9 bases. The CDR3 totals 17 residues. V lost 0 bases, J lost 8 bases, and 10 bases stayed unmatched. Germline V CDR1 and CDR2: LGHNA, YNFKEQ. CDR3 in DNA: TGTGCCAGCAGCCAAGATCAGGGTCTAGCGGGGAAGGGGGAGCTGTTTTTT. Encoded protein: CASSQDQGLAGKGELFF.

This chain connects TRBV12-1 to TRBJ2-2; TRBD2 is the table's D call and was not checked against the DNA. TRBV12-1 constitutes a pseudogene. This CDR3 spans 17 amino acids. The CDR3 DNA reads TGTGCCAGCAGCTTCCCGAGGAGTACACCGAACACCGGGGAGCTGTTTTTT. Amino acid sequence: CASSFPRSTPNTGELFF.

J is TRBJ1-2 and V is TRBV19; D perhaps matches TRBD1 (5 bases). CDR1 LNHDA and CDR2 SQIVND come from the germline V gene (reference sequence). This CDR3 region has 14 residues. V lost 5 bases to trimming and J lost 0 bases, with 10 bases between them. This chain's CDR3 is CASSVGPANYGYTF. CDR3 nucleotides: TGTGCCAGTAGTGTGGGGCCAGCTAACTATGGCTACACCTTC.

The chain recombines TRBV6-6 with TRBJ2-7; no reliable D call. Germline lookup yields CDR1 MNHNY and CDR2 SVGAGI (reference sequence). This CDR3 contains 12 residues. The V gene lost 4 bases and the J gene lost 0 bases, with 4 bases spanning the gap. The CDR3 protein is CASSSGSYEQYF. The CDR3 coding sequence is TGTGCCAGCAGTTCCGGCTCCTACGAGCAGTACTTC.

This chain uses TRBV6-2 or TRBV6-3 with TRBJ1-1; D remains ambiguous. The V gene's germline CDR1 is MNHEY and CDR2 SVGEGT. This CDR3 is built from 15 residues. V lost 0 bases to trimming and J lost 5 bases, with 13 bases between them. Here the CDR3 DNA reads TGTGCCAGCAGTTACTCCGCAGGCCAGCGGACTGAAGCTTTCTTT. Translation gives CASSYSAGQRTEAFF.

This clone was picked up one time. V gene TRBV6-6 combines with J gene TRBJ2-2; 9 nucleotides match TRBD1. Germline CDR1 is MNHNY and CDR2 is SVGAGI (reference sequence). V lost 4 bases to trimming and J lost 7 bases; unmatched junction nucleotides: 7. This CDR3 spans 15 amino acids. CDR3: CASSSRTGAGGELFF. In DNA form, the CDR3 reads TGTGCCAGCAGTTCCAGGACAGGGGCAGGCGGGGAGCTGTTTTTT.

This clone has just a few counts. The rearrangement joins TRBV28 to TRBJ2-5; TRBD2 matches 7 bases. V lost 6 bases and J lost 0; bases outside the gene matches: 4. The length of the CDR3 is 14 residues. CDR1 is MDHEN and CDR2 is SYDVKM in the germline V gene. The CDR3 DNA follows: TGTGCCAGCAGGGGAGCGGGGTACCAAGAGACCCAGTACTTC. It encodes CASRGAGYQETQYF. The full variable domain, its missing parts supplied by reference TRBV28 and TRBJ2-5, is DVKVTQSSRYLVKRTGEKVFLECVQDMDHENMFWYRQDPGLGLRLIYFSYDVKMKEKGDIPEGYSVSREKKERFSLILESASTNQTSMYLCASRGAGYQETQYFGPGTRLLVL.

V and J are TRBV3-1 (or the pseudogene TRBV3-2) and TRBJ1-6; tentatively, D is TRBD1 (5 bases). V was pared by 0 bases and J by 11 bases, with 14 bases between. This CDR3 has 15 amino acids. Germline V CDR1 and CDR2: LGHDT, YNNKEL (reference sequence). CDR3 sequence reads: CASSQDSRVWAPLHF. CDR3 in DNA: TGTGCCAGCAGCCAAGATTCCAGGGTTTGGGCACCCCTCCACTTT.

This chain connects TRBV5-1 to TRBJ1-6; D gene uncertain. CDR1 and CDR2 from the germline V gene are SGHRS and YFSETQ. Trimming cost V 0 bases and J 7 bases, with 11 bases left between them. The CDR3 runs to 15 residues. CDR3 coding DNA: TGCGCCAGCAGCTTGGGTCCTGCCCAGAATTCACCCCTCCACTTT. Its protein is CASSLGPAQNSPLHF.